The rows below give T cell receptor beta chains drawn from one sample of a study of T cell responses to AZD1222 COVID-19 vaccine. Some clones are missing from TCRdb's copy, which holds only in-frame ones; the method was immunoSEQ multiplex PCR. The sample shows about 180,000 clones, around 90% of them seen only once. The specimen comprised peripheral blood, sampled 28 days after the second AZD1222 dose. These receptors originate from an adult who received the AZD1222 COVID-19 vaccine. Each CDR3 is given with its conserved first and last residue. A D gene is named only where the DNA matches it firmly. Some rows mark clone size as missing; the rest say once, few, many or name a class of expanded clone.

>TRBV2|-|TRBJ2-7|-
CASSVRGDSYEQYF
TGTGCCAGCAGTGTAAGGGGAGACTCCTACGAGCAGTACTTC
>TRBV27|-|TRBJ1-1|-
CASSSHGGQRSEAFF
TGTGCCAGCAGTTCCCATGGGGGGCAAAGGTCTGAAGCTTTCTTT
>TRBV9|-|TRBJ1-6|-
CASSVEGGPLHF
TGTGCCAGCAGCGTCGAGGGTGGTCCCCTCCACTTT
>TRBV9|TRBD1|TRBJ2-4|once
CASSVGQGNIQYF
TGTGCCAGCAGCGTGGGACAGGGAAACATTCAGTACTTC
>TRBV6-5|TRBD1|TRBJ1-2|-
CASSYWTGGDYGYTF
TGTGCCAGCAGTTACTGGACAGGGGGCGACTATGGCTACACCTTC
>TRBV28|TRBD2|TRBJ2-5|-
CASGGGGGRETQYF
TGTGCCAGCGGGGGGGGCGGGGGGCGAGAGACCCAGTACTTC
>TRBV18|TRBD1|TRBJ2-5|-
CASSDGQAFQETQYF
TGTGCCAGCTCAGACGGACAGGCATTCCAAGAGACCCAGTACTTC
>TRBV5-6|TRBD1|TRBJ1-1|-
CASSLPGQGLDTEAFF
TGTGCCAGCAGCTTACCCGGACAGGGTTTGGACACTGAAGCTTTCTTT
>TRBV18|-|TRBJ2-1|-
CASSPWDSSYNEQFF
TGTGCCAGCTCACCATGGGACTCCAGCTACAATGAGCAGTTCTTC
>TRBV19|TRBD1|TRBJ1-2|-
CASSASTGTASYGYTF
TGTGCCAGTAGTGCTTCAACCGGGACAGCTAGCTATGGCTACACCTTC
>TRBV27|-|TRBJ2-7|-
CASGRLTGPRKFYEQYF
TGTGCCAGCGGCCGGCTGACAGGTCCCCGTAAATTCTACGAGCAGTACTTC
>TRBV28|TRBD2|TRBJ2-1|-
CASSFGLAGGNEQFF
TGTGCCAGCAGTTTCGGACTAGCGGGAGGAAATGAGCAGTTCTTC
>TRBV10-3|-|TRBJ1-1|-
CAIRQGFTTEAFF
TGTGCCATCAGGCAGGGGTTTACCACTGAAGCTTTCTTT
>TRBV6-2/TRBV6-3|-|TRBJ2-2|-
CASSRSPLAGELFF
TGTGCCAGCAGTCGCAGCCCCTTGGCCGGGGAGCTGTTTTTT
>TRBV30|TRBD1|TRBJ1-2|-
CALTGDVGNYGYTF
TGTGCCTTGACAGGGGACGTGGGGAACTATGGCTACACCTTC
>TRBV27|TRBD2|TRBJ2-7|-
CASSLSGGSSYEQYF
TGTGCCAGCAGTTTAAGTGGCGGGAGCTCCTACGAGCAGTACTTC
>TRBV6-4|-|TRBJ2-6|-
CASSAARGSGANVLTF
TGTGCCAGCAGTGCCGCCAGGGGCTCTGGGGCCAACGTCCTGACTTTC
>TRBV5-1|-|TRBJ1-5|few
CASSLAGAVGQPQHF
TGCGCCAGCAGCTTGGCGGGGGCTGTAGGTCAGCCCCAGCATTTT
>TRBV19|-|TRBJ1-2|-
CASSIFHTGIGYTF
TGTGCCAGTAGTATTTTCCATACAGGGATTGGCTACACCTTC
>TRBV28|-|TRBJ1-1|-
CASNPQGQGKNTEAFF
TGTGCCAGTAACCCCCAAGGGCAGGGGAAGAACACTGAAGCTTTCTTT
>TRBV3-1/TRBV3-2|TRBD2|TRBJ2-5|-
CASSWHQSAGGRGTQYF
TGTGCCAGCAGCTGGCATCAATCAGCGGGGGGCCGCGGGACCCAGTACTTC
>TRBV4-1|-|TRBJ2-1|-
CASSPPMVVNEQFF
TGCGCCAGCAGCCCTCCGATGGTGGTCAATGAGCAGTTCTTC
>TRBV7-8|TRBD2|TRBJ2-7|-
CASSLDPSGRTSYEQYF
TGTGCCAGCAGCTTAGACCCTAGCGGGCGAACTTCCTACGAGCAGTACTTC
>TRBV6-5|-|TRBJ2-5|-
CASRSHNQETQYF
TGTGCCAGCAGGAGCCACAACCAAGAGACCCAGTACTTC
>TRBV29-1|-|TRBJ1-1|once
CSGGFNTEAFF
TGCAGCGGTGGATTTAACACTGAAGCTTTCTTT
>TRBV6-5|-|TRBJ2-3|once
CASNRGAGLDTQYF
TGTGCCAGCAATCGAGGGGCCGGCCTGGATACGCAGTATTTT
>TRBV5-1|TRBD1|TRBJ1-1|-
CASRDGTGKNTEAFF
TGCGCCAGCAGGGACGGGACAGGGAAGAACACTGAAGCTTTCTTT
>TRBV10-2|-|TRBJ1-1|-
CASGWLGTITEAFF
TGCGCCAGCGGGTGGTTGGGGACGATCACTGAAGCTTTCTTT
>TRBV5-1|TRBD2|TRBJ2-7|-
CASSLAVAGGPYEQYF
TGCGCCAGCAGCTTGGCCGTAGCGGGGGGTCCCTACGAGCAGTACTTC
>TRBV18|TRBD1|TRBJ1-6|-
CASSSLGTGGSPLHF
TGTGCCAGCTCATCTTTAGGGACAGGGGGTTCACCCCTCCACTTT
>TRBV19|-|TRBJ2-1|-
CASSITQGTYNEQFF
TGTGCCAGTAGTATCACCCAGGGTACTTACAATGAGCAGTTCTTC
>TRBV15|-|TRBJ2-1|-
CATSRGTPGNEQFF
TGTGCCACCAGCAGAGGGACGCCCGGCAATGAGCAGTTCTTC
>TRBV30|-|TRBJ1-6|-
CAWSVQVDSPLHF
TGTGCCTGGAGTGTACAAGTAGATTCACCCCTCCACTTT
>TRBV19|TRBD1|TRBJ1-2|-
CASSPRPQGANYGYTF
TGTGCCAGTAGTCCCCGCCCCCAGGGGGCCAACTATGGCTACACCTTC
>TRBV27|-|TRBJ2-7|once
CASRPSGGLYEQYF
TGTGCCAGCAGACCTTCAGGGGGGCTATACGAGCAGTACTTC
>TRBV30|-|TRBJ2-3|once
CAWKPGKTQYF
TGTGCCTGGAAGCCCGGGAAGACGCAGTATTTT
>TRBV5-1|TRBD1|TRBJ2-5|-
CASTNGQGIFGETQYF
TGCGCCAGCACCAATGGACAGGGGATCTTTGGAGAGACCCAGTACTTC